This T cell receptor beta chain is drawn from a study of blood T cell repertoires in COVID-19. Using immunoSEQ multiplex PCR, the repertoire was profiled, and TCRdb retains in-frame clones only, with some absent. The profile shows about 190,000 clones, about 88% of them singletons. CDR3 length: 15 residues. V trimming: 1 base; J trimming: 6 bases; junction bases outside the gene matches: 6. Germline CDR1 SGHTA, CDR2 FQGNSA. The sample comprised peripheral blood. The chain carries TRBV7-2 and TRBJ1-2; 9 bases agree with TRBD1. The TCR was taken from a man aged 18-30 years with active or convalescent COVID-19. The CDR3 bases are TGTGCCAGCAGCTTAGATGGGACAGGGAGGGATGGCTACACCTTC. This encodes CASSLDGTGRDGYTF.